A single sample is the source of the 30 T cell receptor beta chains below, sequenced in a study of graft-versus-host responses after intestinal transplantation. Produced via immunoSEQ multiplex PCR; TCRdb's table is partial and in-frame only. The sample includes about 59,000 clones, 85% to 95% of them seen just once. The antigens these receptors bind are not known. Sequenced here: unstimulated CD4+ T cells sorted from spleen or lymph node cells, sampled before transplant. All receptors derive from a human donor who was the organ donor for an intestinal transplant.

This sequence joins TRBV11-2 and TRBJ2-7; 7 positions agree with TRBD1. Losses at the gene ends were 4 bases for V and 1 base for J; bases not matched to a gene: 1. This CDR3 is built from 13 residues. Germline V CDR1 and CDR2: SGHAT, FQNNGV. The CDR3 region is CASSWTGSYEQYF. In DNA, the CDR3 is TGTGCCAGCAGCTGGACAGGTTCCTACGAGCAGTACTTC.

DNA of the CDR3: TGCGCCAGCAGCTTGGAGGGACAGGCCTCCTACGAGCAGTACTTC. Amino acid sequence: CASSLEGQASYEQYF. The chain combines TRBV5-1 with TRBJ2-7, with 8 bases that match TRBD1. This CDR3 spans 15 amino acids. From germline, CDR1 is SGHRS and CDR2 YFSETQ. V gave up 0 bases and J gave up 0 bases; unmatched junction bases: 2.

CDR3 nucleotide sequence: TGTGCCATCAGTCAGACAGGGAACACCGGGGAGCTGTTTTTT. It translates to CAISQTGNTGELFF. The rearrangement links TRBV10-3 to TRBJ2-2; TRBD1 might be the D (6 bases). The CDR3 covers 14 residues. Trimming took off 5 bases at V and 1 base at J, with 8 bases between the two ends. Germline CDR1 reads ENHRY; CDR2 reads SYGVKD.

The chain couples TRBV6-5 to TRBJ1-2; D is unresolved. V gave up 8 bases and J gave up 2 bases, with 15 bases separating them. This CDR3 spans 14 amino acids. Germline CDR1 MNHEY, CDR2 SVGAGI. CDR3 loop: CASGLAVSNYGYTF. Here the CDR3 DNA reads TGTGCCAGCGGTCTGGCAGTTTCGAACTATGGCTACACCTTC.

This chain links TRBV19 with TRBJ1-2, with a tentative D call TRBD1 (5 bases). V shed 5 bases and J shed 4 bases, with 11 bases lying between them. CDR3 length: 13 residues. Germline V gene sequence: CDR1 LNHDA, CDR2 SQIVND (reference sequence). The CDR3 DNA reads TGTGCCAGTAGTGTGGAGGGGATCTATGGCTACACCTTC. This sequence encodes CASSVEGIYGYTF.

This chain joins TRBV25-1 and TRBJ2-3; D perhaps matches TRBD1 (5 bases). Germline CDR1 reads MGHDK; CDR2 reads SYGVNS. With 2 bases removed from V and 3 bases from J, the gap between germline ends came to 6 bases. CDR3 length: 13 amino acids. Here the CDR3 DNA reads TGTGCCAGCAGTGAACCAGGGACAGATACGCAGTATTTT. This translates into CASSEPGTDTQYF.

The CDR3 nucleotides read TGTGCCAGCAGCCAAGATAAGTCTAGCGGGGGAGGAGAGACCCAGTACTTC. Amino acids: CASSQDKSSGGGETQYF. The chain recombines TRBV4-2 with TRBJ2-5; 10 bases agree with TRBD2. With 0 bases clipped from V and 4 bases from J, the junction kept 8 bases outside the gene matches. CDR3 length: 17 amino acids. Germline V gene sequence: CDR1 LGHNA, CDR2 YNFKEQ.

DNA of the CDR3: TGTGCCAGCAGTCCACAGGGGGCTAGCTATGGCTACACCTTC. This codes for CASSPQGASYGYTF. The rearrangement uses TRBV6-6 and TRBJ1-2; TRBD1 matches 9 bases. Germline CDR1 reads MNHNY; CDR2 reads SVGAGI (reference sequence). The CDR3 is 14 amino acids. The V gene end was trimmed by 5 bases and the J gene end by 4 bases; junction bases not matched to a gene: 5.

This chain joins TRBV11-3 and TRBJ2-3; D is ambiguous. The germline V and J ends were trimmed by 5 bases and 2 bases, with 11 bases remaining between them. Germline CDR1 and CDR2: SGHNT and YENEEA. The CDR3 has 14 amino acids. The CDR3 here is CASSAHSLTDTQYF. The CDR3 nucleotides are TGTGCCAGCAGCGCACATAGTCTCACAGATACGCAGTATTTT.

The gene calls are TRBV5-4 and TRBJ2-3, with D uncertain. The CDR3 extends over 11 amino acids. Germline values: CDR1 SGHNT, CDR2 YYREEE (reference sequence). Trimming took off 6 bases at V and 6 bases at J, with 8 bases between the two ends. The CDR3 protein is CASTLKDTQYF. For the CDR3, the DNA is TGTGCCAGCACCCTGAAGGATACGCAGTATTTT.

This chain links TRBV21-1 with TRBJ1-3. TRBV21-1 is marked as a pseudogene. This CDR3 has 12 amino acids. CDR3 sequence: CASSRVRNTIYF. The CDR3 DNA reads as TGTGCCAGCAGCAGGGTCAGAAACACCATATATTTT.

This chain links TRBV30 with TRBJ1-2, with TRBD1 matching over 7 bases. This CDR3 spans 14 amino acids. Germline V gene lookup returns CDR1 GTSNPN and CDR2 SVGIG (reference sequence). Trimming at V came to 4 bases and at J to 8 bases, leaving 13 bases not matched to a gene. CDR3 protein: CAWNKEDRTGGYTF. The CDR3 bases are TGTGCCTGGAACAAAGAGGACAGGACGGGGGGCTACACCTTC.

Note on this clone: The sample has other DNA sequences that encode this CDR3 too. This sequence joins TRBV14 and TRBJ1-2, with D tentatively TRBD1 (5 bases). The CDR3 extends over 12 amino acids. V was cut by 4 bases and J by 4 bases, with 7 bases left in between. CDR1 and CDR2 (germline): SGHDN, FVKESK. CDR3 residues: CASSPGPYGYTF. The CDR3 DNA follows: TGTGCCAGCAGCCCGGGACCCTATGGCTACACCTTC.

The chain uses TRBV30 and TRBJ2-1, with a possible D match to TRBD2 (5 bases). The CDR3 length is 14 residues. CDR1 and CDR2 (germline): GTSNPN, SVGIG (reference sequence). Trimming removed 2 bases from V and 4 bases from J, with 12 bases in between. CDR3 loop: CAWSISGLYNEQFF. In DNA, the CDR3 is TGTGCCTGGAGTATCAGCGGCCTTTACAATGAGCAGTTCTTC.

The J gene is TRBJ1-3, the V gene TRBV19, with 8 positions matching TRBD1. The CDR3 runs to 14 residues. Germline values: CDR1 LNHDA, CDR2 SQIVND (reference sequence). V was clipped by 7 bases and J by 3 bases; unmatched bases: 5. CDR3 bases: TGTGCCAGTACCTCAGGGGGCGGTGGAAACACCATATATTTT. This codes for CASTSGGGGNTIYF.

CDR3 amino acids: CASSATGTGSGNTIYF. The CDR3 bases are TGTGCCAGCAGCGCTACCGGGACAGGCTCTGGAAACACCATATATTTT. This chain joins TRBV9 and TRBJ1-3, with TRBD1 identical over 8 bases. Germline trimming cut 3 bases from V and 0 bases from J; bases unmatched to any gene: 5. The CDR3 sequence is 16 residues long. Germline V lookup: CDR1 SGDLS, CDR2 YYNGEE. Full variable domain (remainder filled in from reference TRBV9 and TRBJ1-3): DSGVTQTPKHLITATGQRVTLRCSPRSGDLSVYWYQQSLDQGLQFLIQYYNGEERAKGNILERFSAQQFPDLHSELNLSSLELGDSALYFCASSATGTGSGNTIYFGEGSWLTVV.

The rearrangement joins TRBV5-1 to TRBJ2-3; 10 bases align to TRBD2. V dropped 3 bases and J dropped 1; count of bases not matched to a gene: 2. Per germline, CDR1 SGHRS and CDR2 YFSETQ. The CDR3 extends over 15 amino acids. This CDR3 is CASSSGLAGTDTQYF. The DNA for the CDR3 is TGCGCCAGCAGCTCCGGACTAGCGGGCACAGATACGCAGTATTTT.

V is TRBV5-1 and J is TRBJ2-6, with D possibly being TRBD1 (6 bases). The V gene lost 5 bases and the J gene lost 0 bases, with 18 bases spanning the gap. The germline CDR1 and CDR2 sequences are SGHRS and YFSETQ. The CDR3 is 18 amino acids. The CDR3 coding sequence is TGCGCCAGCAGTGGCGGACAGAACCGTCTCTCTGGGGCCAACGTCCTGACTTTC. Protein sequence: CASSGGQNRLSGANVLTF.

The V gene is TRBV11-2, the J gene TRBJ2-1, with D uncertain. CDR1 is SGHAT, CDR2 FQNNGV, per germline. This CDR3 region has 11 residues. Trimming removed 3 bases at V and 8 bases at J, with 5 bases between. The CDR3 sequence: CASSFLDEQFF. DNA of the CDR3: TGTGCCAGCAGCTTTCTCGATGAGCAGTTCTTC.

In its sample, this clone was seen once. The genes are TRBV7-9 and TRBJ1-2, with 7 nucleotides matching TRBD1. Losses at the gene ends were 6 bases for V and 4 bases for J; bases not matched to a gene: 17. The CDR3 has 17 residues. Germline CDR1 SEHNR, CDR2 FQNEAQ (reference sequence). The CDR3 DNA follows: TGTGCCAGCAGTTCCCCGGGACAGTATCCAGCTAGCTATGGCTACACCTTC. It is translated as CASSSPGQYPASYGYTF.

A remark on this clone: One end of the junction fails to match germline, which may point to a read error. This sequence joins TRBV2 and TRBJ2-3; 8 bases agree with TRBD2. CDR1 is SNHLY, CDR2 FYNNEI, per germline. There are 13 residues in the CDR3. CDR3 nucleotide sequence: TGTGCCAGCAGCGAACAGGGAACCGCGGGGGGACGATTT. It specifies CASSEQGTAGGRF.

The chain is built from TRBV5-1 and TRBJ2-2; perhaps D is TRBD1 or TRBD2 (6 bases each). This CDR3 has 17 amino acids. Germline V CDR1 and CDR2: SGHRS, YFSETQ. V was pared by 5 bases and J by 5 bases, with 22 bases between. CDR3 protein: CASRFQHGRGQTGELFF. As DNA, the CDR3 is TGCGCCAGCAGGTTTCAACACGGACGGGGGCAAACCGGGGAGCTGTTTTTT. Full variable domain (rest looked up from reference TRBV5-1 and TRBJ2-2): KAGVTQTPRYLIKTRGQQVTLSCSPISGHRSVSWYQQTPGQGLQFLFEYFSETQRNKGNFPGRFSGRQFSNSRSEMNVSTLELGDSALYLCASRFQHGRGQTGELFFGEGSRLTVL.

This clone came up once. The chain links TRBV19 to TRBJ2-7, with TRBD2 matching 9 bases. Trimming removed 2 bases from V and 4 bases from J; junction bases left unmatched: 6. CDR3 length equals 15 residues. The germline V gene has CDR1 LNHDA and CDR2 SQIVND (reference sequence). The CDR3 bases are TGTGCCAGTAGTATAACGGGGACTAGCCGATACGAGCAGTACTTC. Encoded protein: CASSITGTSRYEQYF.

The rearrangement links TRBV20-1 to TRBJ2-3; D is possibly TRBD2 (5 bases). The V gene lost 1 base and the J gene lost 7 bases, with 6 bases spanning the gap. Germline CDR1 is DFQATT and CDR2 is SNEGSKA (reference sequence). The CDR3 is 11 amino acids. The CDR3 reads CSARGTYTQYF. The CDR3 DNA reads TGCAGTGCTAGAGGGACTTATACGCAGTATTTT.

V gene TRBV6-6 combines with J gene TRBJ1-2, with D perhaps TRBD1 (5 bases). Between the trimmed V and J ends, which lost 5 bases and 0 bases, there was a span of 16 bases. The CDR3 has 16 amino acids. Germline assignment: CDR1 MNHNY and CDR2 SVGAGI (reference sequence). Written as DNA, the CDR3 is TGTGCCAGCAGTCATCGGGGTGGGGGTACTAACTATGGCTACACCTTC. Protein product: CASSHRGGGTNYGYTF.

The CDR3 spells CASLPGGRYTDTQYF. In nucleotides, the CDR3 is TGTGCCAGCCTCCCCGGGGGGAGATACACAGATACGCAGTATTTT. The V and J genes are TRBV18 and TRBJ2-3; 7 nucleotides line up with TRBD2. Looked up from germline, CDR1 is KGHSH and CDR2 is LQKENI. CDR3 length: 15 residues. Trimming took 8 bases from V and 2 from J; bases not matched to a gene: 10.

This clone has a single count. The chain links TRBV2 to TRBJ1-5, with TRBD1 as a possible D gene (5 bases). Germline CDR1 and CDR2: SNHLY and FYNNEI. Trimming shortened V by 9 bases and J by 4 bases, and 19 bases separated the two germline ends. The CDR3 contains 15 residues. The CDR3 spells CASARGSGLNQPQHF. The CDR3 DNA is TGTGCCAGTGCCCGCGGGTCGGGACTTAATCAGCCCCAGCATTTT.

This clone has more than one count but fewer than ten. The chain uses TRBV9 and TRBJ1-2, with TRBD1 as a possible D gene (5 bases). The CDR3 runs to 15 residues. CDR1 is SGDLS and CDR2 is YYNGEE in the germline V gene. V lost 0 bases and J lost 4, with 13 bases in between. CDR3 nucleotide sequence: TGTGCCAGCAGCGTAGAATCAGGGAGAGGCTATGGCTACACCTTC. It encodes CASSVESGRGYGYTF.

The V call is TRBV11-3, the J call TRBJ2-1, with unresolved D. V lost 0 bases and J 9 bases, leaving 6 bases between the germline ends. The CDR3 covers 12 residues. Germline CDR1 reads SGHNT; CDR2 reads YENEEA. The CDR3 DNA is TGTGCCAGCAGCTTAGAGGGTACTGAGCAGTTCTTC. Translated, it gives CASSLEGTEQFF.

This clone was found once. The chain links TRBV5-4 to TRBJ1-2, with D uncertain. In germline, CDR1 is SGHNT, CDR2 YYREEE (reference sequence). The CDR3 spans 13 residues. Trimming left V 3 bases short and J 2 bases short, with 8 bases between. CDR3: CASSSDLNYGYTF. The CDR3 DNA follows: TGTGCCAGCAGCTCGGACCTAAACTATGGCTACACCTTC.